This TCR beta chain was obtained from a study of cytomegalovirus exposure and HLA in healthy donors (dated by TCRdb to about 2017). Study-level background: An earlier analysis of approximately 600 of the donors reported 250 to 350 Gb of sequence data and roughly 100 million unique TCR beta sequences from about 200 million T cells. The T cell repertoires of several hundred subjects were profiled by immunosequencing and related to cytomegalovirus serostatus. Alongside the repertoire data, information on donor age, sex, ethnicity and CMV serostatus was compiled. An early release that covered approximately 600 HLA-typed donors contained 300 to 350 gigabases of sequencing data and about 84 million unique TCR sequences. In addition to the first cohort of approximately 670 subjects, a separate validation cohort of approximately 130 different subjects was used. In a later genetic analysis, genome-wide SNP genotypes for about 65% of the roughly 670 donors were used, and that subset was treated as a discovery cohort. The genetic ancestry cluster associated with self-reported Caucasian donors included around 76% of the roughly 360 genotyped donors. Four or five DR-DQ haplotypes were handled as single units for association and clustering because linkage in the cohort was strong. On average, roughly 240,000 unique TCR beta nucleotide sequences were sequenced per donor among a few hundred genotyped donors of the cohort, with about 19% of those sequences being non-productive. Class I and class II HLA loci were covered by the typing at four-digit resolution. A later analysis re-examined previously published TCR beta repertoires from around 670 donors and added high-resolution HLA genotyping to investigate patterns of TCR occurrence. The number of typed donors differed by locus: roughly 629-640 for A, B, C, DRB1 and DQB1; 500 to 550 for DQA1; 606 for DPA1; and roughly 450 for DPB1. The study aimed to test whether signatures of past pathogen exposure could be identified by cataloging public T cell receptors. Every repertoire in the discovery cohort had been generated on one and the same sequencing platform. Rather than using new phenotypic data, the later analysis identified candidate immune exposures from TCR beta sequences and from how often those sequences occurred across donors. The study combined high-throughput TCR immunosequencing, statistical association of individual TCRs with disease status, and machine learning to predict cytomegalovirus infection status. An earlier analysis of approximately 500 of the donors applied high-throughput TCR beta sequencing to assess whether each TCR beta V gene segment acted as functional or pseudogenic.

The paper's findings and limits, for the study overall: A later analysis associated about 17,000 TCR beta sequences with specific HLA alleles at a false discovery rate of 0.05. Because counts were too low, 15 or so rarely observed V segments, including chromosome 9 orphons, were excluded from the earlier analysis of under 650 of the donors. In an earlier analysis of 587 of the donors, most TCR beta V segments appeared in productive rearrangements about 90% or about 30% of the time, broadly matching IMGT annotations. Strong co-occurrence of HLA alleles, especially DR and DQ, made assigning TCR associations to individual alleles difficult. A few of the identified cytomegalovirus-associated TCR beta chains were confirmed in vitro to be specific for cytomegalovirus antigens. An association between a missense DCLRE1C variant and V-gene and J-gene trimming of TCR beta chains was found in a later genetic analysis and replicated in an independent cohort. According to a later analysis, TCR association rates differed among HLA loci, with DRB1 alleles showing the most associated TCRs and HLA-C alleles showing the fewest. A further reported finding was that TCR beta sequences accurately predicted the HLA-A and HLA-B alleles for most subjects in the first cohort. It was suggested by the authors that the approach could potentially be generalized to other disease states and immunological phenotypes. In a later analysis, several top co-occurrence clusters were reported to appear linked to parvovirus B19, influenza, CMV and Epstein-Barr virus. A later analysis found that HLA-associated TCR beta chains were more clonally expanded and had lower generation probabilities than equally common non-associated chains. Because HLA typing was missing for some donors at each locus, association tests included only the typed subset. Most TCR sequences were seen in very few donors, while some public TCRs were found in many individuals. This cohort had only TCR beta chains sequenced, and the lack of alpha or paired-chain data limited which features could be detected. Immune exposure information for the cohort was limited to CMV serostatus. A group of highly shared sequence variants was considered likely to be a technical artifact of the sequencing pipeline. The presence/absence analyses assumed that sequencing depth was roughly uniform across donors, and that assumption may not be true. Most CMV-associated TCR beta chains appeared to be HLA-restricted in a later analysis, and the HLA associations seemed to be driven largely by CMV exposure. Linkage disequilibrium might explain the correlated functional status among segregating V segments, but an unknown experimental factor could not be excluded. A total of 150 to 200 TCR beta chains were listed by the study as associated with cytomegalovirus. The classifier was reported to diagnose cytomegalovirus status with high specificity and sensitivity in both the original cohort and the validation cohort. A later genetic analysis reported fewer N-insertions in productive TCRs among donors in an Asian-associated ancestry cluster than the roughly 670-donor mean.

In total, around 600 healthy bone marrow donors made up the cohort. At the time of sampling, all cohort members were nominally healthy, though unrecorded immune exposures were likely present. The donor was CMV seronegative and belonged to the group of around 400 seronegative cohort members. Each donor provided a peripheral blood sample, and peripheral blood mononuclear cells were used for TCR beta sequencing. Genomic DNA was extracted from the blood cell samples with the Qiagen DNeasy Blood Extraction Kit. On this clone itself: Its target antigen remains unknown. The sample holds no much larger clone one base away, and base qualities are not on file.

Library method: the immunoSEQ multiplex PCR assay. For the multiplex PCR, a mixture combining 60 forward primers for TCR Vbeta segments and 13 reverse primers for TCR Jbeta segments was used. A multiplex PCR assay on genomic DNA amplified the CDR3 region of rearranged TCR beta genes. The Illumina HiSeq System was used to sequence the amplified TCR beta libraries as 87-base-pair reads. On the authors' methods: A later analysis counted about 80 million unique TCR beta chains across the 640 or so repertoires, and around 9.9 million of these chains were shared by at least two donors. To remove PCR and sequencing errors, raw reads were error-corrected and collapsed into unique sequences using a nearest-neighbor algorithm that merged closely related sequences. To assign V, D and J gene segments, CDR3 sequences were aligned to IMGT reference sequences. For a sequence to be retained, a match of at least six nucleotides was required to both a V gene segment and a J gene segment. A rearrangement counted as productive if the CDR3 had no stop codons and remained in frame with V and J, and every other rearrangement counted as non-productive. CDR3 was defined by IMGT convention, running from the second conserved V-encoded cysteine to the conserved J-encoded phenylalanine. In an earlier analysis of some 550 of the donors, sequences lacking an unambiguous match to a single V gene segment were excluded. In an earlier analysis of 450 to 700 of the donors, V segments were called functional above 56.7% productive rearrangements and were called segregating when the between-donor standard deviation exceeded 5%. A statistical classification framework was built for diagnosing cytomegalovirus status from the catalog of TCR beta chain sequences. In a later analysis, TCR nucleotide sequences were compared against IMGT/GENE-DB human TR gene sequences so that V and J genes could be assigned. The TCRdist pipeline was used in a later analysis to assign CDR3 sequences and most-parsimonious VDJ recombination scenarios. In a later analysis, each TCR beta chain was defined by its CDR3 amino acid sequence together with its V-gene family, and reads without a unique V-gene family were excluded. A later analysis removed roughly 590 highly shared, low-generation-probability nucleotide sequences to deal with suspected cross-contamination and a sequencing artifact. In a later analysis, a clonal expansion index was calculated for each public chain from normalized within-repertoire ranks of inferred template counts. Generation probabilities in a later analysis came from a VDJ recombination model fitted to out-of-frame rearrangements, and those results were checked against IGoR. A later analysis scored TCR-TCR, TCR-HLA and TCR-CMV co-occurrence with hypergeometric tests, applying a repertoire-size bias correction to TCR pairs. A later analysis estimated false discovery rates by permuting HLA or CMV assignments 20 times. In a later analysis, co-occurring TCRs were grouped using DBSCAN, with TCRdist sequence similarity added in when clustering inside HLA-allele-positive subsets. Repertoires with fewer than 30,000 or more than 120,000 public chains were left out of co-occurrence clustering, as were a handful of repertoires with anomalous nucleotide sharing. TCRdb limited this immuneACCESS table to in-frame rearrangements with V and J called. A share of clones is missing; checked studies link under half to unresolved V genes, and the rest is unexplained. The V and J calls and clone size were taken over from that table, and D and trimming were inferred from the DNA. This sample is represented by about 96,000 clones; under 65% of them were singletons. The top ten clonotypes cover 3% to 3.5% of the sample.

This receptor was obtained from a man between 60 and 70 years old in good health and CMV-seronegative. Sequenced sample: PBMCs.

For the CDR3, the sequence is CAWSLGRGAFF. In nucleotide form, the sequence is TGTGCCTGGAGTTTGGGCAGGGGGGCTTTCTTT. The chain links TRBV30 with TRBJ1-1; TRBD1 agrees with 7 junctional bases. Including cysteine and phenylalanine, the CDR3 has 11 amino acids. The retained sequence is limited to the CDR3, 33 bases, with the frame set at the first base. Ends trimmed: V by 2 bases, J by 11 bases; bases unmatched to a gene: 5. From the germline V gene (reference sequence), CDR1 is GTSNPN and CDR2 is SVGIG.